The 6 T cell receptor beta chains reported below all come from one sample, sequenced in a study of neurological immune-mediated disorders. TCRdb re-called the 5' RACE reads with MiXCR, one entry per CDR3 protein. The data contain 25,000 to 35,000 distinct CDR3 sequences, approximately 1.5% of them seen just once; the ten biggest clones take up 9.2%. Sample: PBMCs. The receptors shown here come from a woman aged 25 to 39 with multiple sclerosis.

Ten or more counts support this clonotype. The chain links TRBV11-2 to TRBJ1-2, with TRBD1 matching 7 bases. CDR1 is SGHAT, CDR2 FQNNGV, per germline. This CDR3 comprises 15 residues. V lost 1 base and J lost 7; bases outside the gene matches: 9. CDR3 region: CASSLATGAGGGYTF. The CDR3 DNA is TGTGCCAGCAGCTTAGCTACAGGGGCGGGGGGTGGCTACACCTTC.

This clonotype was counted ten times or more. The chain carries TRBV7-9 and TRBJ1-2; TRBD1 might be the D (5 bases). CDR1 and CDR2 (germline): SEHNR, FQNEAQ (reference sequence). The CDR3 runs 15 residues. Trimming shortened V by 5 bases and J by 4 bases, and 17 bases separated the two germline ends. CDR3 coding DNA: TGTGCCAGCAGCGCAGACAGCTCCCTTACCTATGGCTACACCTTC. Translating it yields CASSADSSLTYGYTF.

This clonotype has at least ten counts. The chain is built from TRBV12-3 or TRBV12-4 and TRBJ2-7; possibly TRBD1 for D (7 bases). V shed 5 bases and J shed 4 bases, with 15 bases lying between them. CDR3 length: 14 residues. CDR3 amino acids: CASSPGGTAYEQYF. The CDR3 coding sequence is TGTGCCAGCAGTCCAGGGGGGACAGCTTACGAGCAGTACTTC.

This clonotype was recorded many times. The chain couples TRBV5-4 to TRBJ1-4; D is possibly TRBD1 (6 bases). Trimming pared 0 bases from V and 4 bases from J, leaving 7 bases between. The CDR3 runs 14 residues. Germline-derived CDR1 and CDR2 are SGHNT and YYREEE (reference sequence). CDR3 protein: CASSLGRGNEKLFF. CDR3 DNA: TGTGCCAGCAGCTTGGGCAGGGGTAATGAAAAACTGTTTTTT.

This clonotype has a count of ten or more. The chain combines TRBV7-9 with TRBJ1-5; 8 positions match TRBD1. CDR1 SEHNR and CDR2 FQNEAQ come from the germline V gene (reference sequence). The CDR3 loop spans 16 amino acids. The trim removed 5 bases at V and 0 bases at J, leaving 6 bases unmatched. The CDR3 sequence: CASSRDRPYSNQPQHF. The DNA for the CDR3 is TGTGCCAGCAGCCGGGACAGGCCCTATAGCAATCAGCCCCAGCATTTT.

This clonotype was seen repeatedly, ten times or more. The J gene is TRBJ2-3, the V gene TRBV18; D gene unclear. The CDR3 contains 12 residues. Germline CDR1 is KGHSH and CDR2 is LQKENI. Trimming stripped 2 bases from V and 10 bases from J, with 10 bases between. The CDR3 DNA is TGTGCCAGCTCACCAGGTCGGTCCCCGCAGTATTTT. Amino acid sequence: CASSPGRSPQYF.